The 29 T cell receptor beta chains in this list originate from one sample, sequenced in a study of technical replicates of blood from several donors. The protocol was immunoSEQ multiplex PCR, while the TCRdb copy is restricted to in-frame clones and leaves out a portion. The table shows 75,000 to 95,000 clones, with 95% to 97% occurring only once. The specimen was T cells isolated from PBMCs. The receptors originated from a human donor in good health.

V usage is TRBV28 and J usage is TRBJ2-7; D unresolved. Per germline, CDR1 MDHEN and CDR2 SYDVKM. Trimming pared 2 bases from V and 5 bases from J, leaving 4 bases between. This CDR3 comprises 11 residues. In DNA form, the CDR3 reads TGTGCCAGCAGTTTACTAAACGAGCAGTACTTC. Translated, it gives CASSLLNEQYF.

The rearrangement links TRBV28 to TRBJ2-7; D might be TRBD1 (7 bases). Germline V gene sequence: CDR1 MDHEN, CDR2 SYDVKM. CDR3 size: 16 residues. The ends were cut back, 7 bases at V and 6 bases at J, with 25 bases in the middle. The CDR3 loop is CASKRVGGGWNGEQYF. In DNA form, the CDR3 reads TGTGCCAGCAAGCGGGTCGGAGGGGGCTGGAACGGCGAGCAGTACTTC.

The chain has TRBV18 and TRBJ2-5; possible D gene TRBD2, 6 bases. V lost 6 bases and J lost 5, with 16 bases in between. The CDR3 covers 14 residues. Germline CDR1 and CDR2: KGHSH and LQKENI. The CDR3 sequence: CASSPGRDSETQYF. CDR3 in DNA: TGTGCCAGCTCCCCCGGACGGGACTCCGAGACCCAGTACTTC.

In DNA, the CDR3 is TGCGCCAGCAGTGCCGCCAGGCGGGAGCGGCATACCGGGGAGCTGTTTTTT. This sequence encodes CASSAARRERHTGELFF. The V and J genes are TRBV10-1 and TRBJ2-2, with TRBD2 identical over 7 bases. This CDR3 spans 17 amino acids. J lost 5 bases, V lost 4 bases, and 13 bases had no gene match. Looked up from germline, CDR1 is WNHNN and CDR2 is SYGVQD (reference sequence).

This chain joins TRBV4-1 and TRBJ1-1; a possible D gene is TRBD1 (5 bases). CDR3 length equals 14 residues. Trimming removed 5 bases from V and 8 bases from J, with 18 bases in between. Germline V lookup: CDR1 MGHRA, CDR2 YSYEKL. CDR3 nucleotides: TGCGCCAGCAGCTCCCTAACCACAGGCCGAGAAGCTTTCTTT. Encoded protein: CASSSLTTGREAFF.

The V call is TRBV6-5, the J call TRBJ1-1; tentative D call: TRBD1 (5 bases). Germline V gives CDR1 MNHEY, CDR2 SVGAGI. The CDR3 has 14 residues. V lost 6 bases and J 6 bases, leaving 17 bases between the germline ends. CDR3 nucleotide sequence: TGTGCCAGCAGGAATTACGGGGGGAGGTCTGAAGCTTTCTTT. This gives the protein CASRNYGGRSEAFF.

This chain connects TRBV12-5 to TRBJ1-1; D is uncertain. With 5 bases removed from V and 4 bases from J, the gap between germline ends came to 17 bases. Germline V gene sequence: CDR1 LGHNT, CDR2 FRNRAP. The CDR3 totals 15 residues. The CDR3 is CASGRNSRSFTEAFF. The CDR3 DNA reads TGTGCTAGTGGTCGAAACAGCCGGTCGTTCACTGAAGCTTTCTTT.

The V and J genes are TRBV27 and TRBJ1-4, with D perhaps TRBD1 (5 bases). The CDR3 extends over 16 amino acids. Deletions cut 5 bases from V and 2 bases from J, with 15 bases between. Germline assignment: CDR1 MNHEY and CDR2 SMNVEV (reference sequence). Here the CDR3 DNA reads TGTGCCAGCAGTCGACGAATGGGACTGACTAATGAAAAACTGTTTTTT. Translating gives CASSRRMGLTNEKLFF.

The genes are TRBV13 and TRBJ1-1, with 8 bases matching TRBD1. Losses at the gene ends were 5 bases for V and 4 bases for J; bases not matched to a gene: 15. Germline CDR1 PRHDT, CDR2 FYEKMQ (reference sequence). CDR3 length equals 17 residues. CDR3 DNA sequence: TGTGCCAGCAGCCCAGCCCCTCGACAGGGGATGGGCACTGAAGCTTTCTTT. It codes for CASSPAPRQGMGTEAFF.

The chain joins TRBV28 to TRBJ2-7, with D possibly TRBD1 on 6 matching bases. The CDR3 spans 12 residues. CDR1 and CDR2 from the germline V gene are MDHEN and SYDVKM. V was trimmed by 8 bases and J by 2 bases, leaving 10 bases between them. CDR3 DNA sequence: TGTGCCAGCGGGCAGGGGACCTACGAGCAGTACTTC. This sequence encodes CASGQGTYEQYF.

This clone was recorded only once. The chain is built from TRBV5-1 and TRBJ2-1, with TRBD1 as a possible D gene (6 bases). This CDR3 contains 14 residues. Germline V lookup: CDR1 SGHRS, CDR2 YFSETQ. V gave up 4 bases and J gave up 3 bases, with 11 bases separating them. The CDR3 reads CASSTRQDYNEQFF. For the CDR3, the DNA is TGCGCCAGCAGCACCCGACAGGACTACAATGAGCAGTTCTTC. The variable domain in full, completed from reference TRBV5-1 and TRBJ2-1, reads KAGVTQTPRYLIKTRGQQVTLSCSPISGHRSVSWYQQTPGQGLQFLFEYFSETQRNKGNFPGRFSGRQFSNSRSEMNVSTLELGDSALYLCASSTRQDYNEQFFGPGTRLTVL.

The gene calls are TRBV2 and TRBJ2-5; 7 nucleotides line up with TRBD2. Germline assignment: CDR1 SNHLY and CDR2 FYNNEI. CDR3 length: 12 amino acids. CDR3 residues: CAAGDIQETQYF. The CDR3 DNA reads TGTGCGGCGGGGGATATCCAAGAGACCCAGTACTTC. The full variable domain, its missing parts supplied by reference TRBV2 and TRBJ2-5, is EPEVTQTPSHQVTQMGQEVILRCVPISNHLYFYWYRQILGQKVEFLVSFYNNEISEKSEIFDDQFSVERPDGSNFTLKIRSTKLEDSAMYFCAAGDIQETQYFGPGTRLLVL.

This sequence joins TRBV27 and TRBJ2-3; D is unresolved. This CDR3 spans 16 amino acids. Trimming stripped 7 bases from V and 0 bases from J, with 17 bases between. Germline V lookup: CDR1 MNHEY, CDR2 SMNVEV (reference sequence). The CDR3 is CASNPSVYTSTDTQYF. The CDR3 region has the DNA TGTGCCAGCAATCCTTCAGTTTACACCAGCACAGATACGCAGTATTTT.

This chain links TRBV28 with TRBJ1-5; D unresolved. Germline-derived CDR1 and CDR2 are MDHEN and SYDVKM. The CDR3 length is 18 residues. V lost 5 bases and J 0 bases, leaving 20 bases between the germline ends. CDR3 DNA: TGTGCCAGCAGTCCTGCCCCGACAAGCATTTATAGCAATCAGCCCCAGCATTTT. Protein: CASSPAPTSIYSNQPQHF.

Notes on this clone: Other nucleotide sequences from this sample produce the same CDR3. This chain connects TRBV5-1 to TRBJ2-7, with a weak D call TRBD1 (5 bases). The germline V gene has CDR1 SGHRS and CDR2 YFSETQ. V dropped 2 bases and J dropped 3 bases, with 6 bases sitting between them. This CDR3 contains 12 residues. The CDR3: CASSLTGYEQYF. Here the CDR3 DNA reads TGCGCCAGCAGCTTAACAGGCTACGAGCAGTACTTC.

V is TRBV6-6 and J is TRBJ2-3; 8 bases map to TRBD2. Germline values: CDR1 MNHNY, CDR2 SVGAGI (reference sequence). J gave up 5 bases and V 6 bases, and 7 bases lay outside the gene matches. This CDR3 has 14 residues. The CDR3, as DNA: TGTGCCAGCAGACCAGCGGGAGAAATAGATACGCAGTATTTT. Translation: CASRPAGEIDTQYF.

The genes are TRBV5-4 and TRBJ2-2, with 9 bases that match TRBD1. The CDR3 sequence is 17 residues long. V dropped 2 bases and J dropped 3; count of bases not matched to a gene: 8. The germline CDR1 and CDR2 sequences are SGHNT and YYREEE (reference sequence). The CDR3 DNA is TGTGCCAGCAGCTTCAATCCGGGACAGGGATACACCGGGGAGCTGTTTTTT. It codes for CASSFNPGQGYTGELFF. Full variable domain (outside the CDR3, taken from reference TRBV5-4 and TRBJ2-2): ETGVTQSPTHLIKTRGQQVTLRCSSQSGHNTVSWYQQALGQGPQFIFQYYREEENGRGNFPPRFSGLQFPNYSSELNVNALELDDSALYLCASSFNPGQGYTGELFFGEGSRLTVL.

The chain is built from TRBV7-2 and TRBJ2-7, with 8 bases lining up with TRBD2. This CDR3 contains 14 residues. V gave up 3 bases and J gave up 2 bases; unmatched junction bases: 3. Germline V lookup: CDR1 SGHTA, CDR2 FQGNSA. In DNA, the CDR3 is TGTGCCAGCAGCTTCGGGACTAGAGCCTACGAGCAGTACTTC. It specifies CASSFGTRAYEQYF.

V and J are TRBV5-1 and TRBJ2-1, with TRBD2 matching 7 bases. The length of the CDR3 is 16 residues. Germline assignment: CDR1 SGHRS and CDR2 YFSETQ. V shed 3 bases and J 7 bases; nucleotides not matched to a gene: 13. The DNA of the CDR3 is TGCGCCAGCAGCTCCGTTAAAGCGGGAAGGGATAATGAGCAGTTCTTC. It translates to CASSSVKAGRDNEQFF.

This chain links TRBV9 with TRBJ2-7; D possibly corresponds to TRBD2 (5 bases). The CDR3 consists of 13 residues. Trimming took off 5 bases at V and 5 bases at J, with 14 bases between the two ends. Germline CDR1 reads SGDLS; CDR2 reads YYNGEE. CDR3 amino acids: CASSPGLSHEQYF. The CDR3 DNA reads TGTGCCAGCAGTCCGGGGTTATCCCACGAGCAGTACTTC.

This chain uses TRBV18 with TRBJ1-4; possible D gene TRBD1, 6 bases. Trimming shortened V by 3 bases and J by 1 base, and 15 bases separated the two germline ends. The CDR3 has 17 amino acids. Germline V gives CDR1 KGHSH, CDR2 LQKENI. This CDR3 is CASSPAGEMVTNEKLFF. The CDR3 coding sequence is TGTGCCAGCTCACCGGCAGGGGAGATGGTAACTAATGAAAAACTGTTTTTT.

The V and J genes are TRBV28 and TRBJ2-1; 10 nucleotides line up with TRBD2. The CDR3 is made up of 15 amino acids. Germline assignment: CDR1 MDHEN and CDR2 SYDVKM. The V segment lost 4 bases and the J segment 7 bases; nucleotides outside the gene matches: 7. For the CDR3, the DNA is TGTGCCAGCAGTTCCCTCCCTAGCGGGAGTAATGAGCAGTTCTTC. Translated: CASSSLPSGSNEQFF.

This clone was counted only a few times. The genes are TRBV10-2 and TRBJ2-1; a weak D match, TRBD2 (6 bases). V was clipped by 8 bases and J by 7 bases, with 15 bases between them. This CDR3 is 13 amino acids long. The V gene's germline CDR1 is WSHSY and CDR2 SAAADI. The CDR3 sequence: CASAAWGENEQFF. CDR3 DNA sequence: TGCGCCAGCGCCGCCTGGGGGGAGAATGAGCAGTTCTTC.

CDR3 nucleotides: TGTGCCAGCAGTGTTCAGGGGTTGAACACTGAAGCTTTCTTT. Protein: CASSVQGLNTEAFF. The chain carries TRBV6-5 and TRBJ1-1; D possibly corresponds to TRBD1 (6 bases). Trimming took 5 bases from V and 0 from J, leaving 10 bases between them. This CDR3 comprises 14 residues. CDR1 is MNHEY and CDR2 is SVGAGI in the germline V gene.

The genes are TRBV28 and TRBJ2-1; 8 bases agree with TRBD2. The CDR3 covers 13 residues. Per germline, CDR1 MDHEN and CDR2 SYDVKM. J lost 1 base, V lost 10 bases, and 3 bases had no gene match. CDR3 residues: CATGGGSYNEQFF. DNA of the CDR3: TGTGCCACGGGGGGGGGATCCTACAATGAGCAGTTCTTC.

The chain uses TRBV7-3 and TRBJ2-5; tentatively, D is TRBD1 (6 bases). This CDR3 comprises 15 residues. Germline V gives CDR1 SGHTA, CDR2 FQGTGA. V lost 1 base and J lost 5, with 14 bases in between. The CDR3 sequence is CASSLRSQGGETQYF. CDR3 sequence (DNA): TGTGCCAGCAGCTTAAGGTCACAGGGTGGGGAGACCCAGTACTTC.

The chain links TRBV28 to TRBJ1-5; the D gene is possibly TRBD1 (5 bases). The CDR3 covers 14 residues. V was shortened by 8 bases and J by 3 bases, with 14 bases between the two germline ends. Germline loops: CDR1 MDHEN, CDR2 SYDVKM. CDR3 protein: CASCQGVFNQPQHF. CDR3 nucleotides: TGTGCCAGCTGTCAGGGTGTATTCAATCAGCCCCAGCATTTT. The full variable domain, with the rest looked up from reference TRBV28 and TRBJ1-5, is DVKVTQSSRYLVKRTGEKVFLECVQDMDHENMFWYRQDPGLGLRLIYFSYDVKMKEKGDIPEGYSVSREKKERFSLILESASTNQTSMYLCASCQGVFNQPQHFGDGTRLSIL.

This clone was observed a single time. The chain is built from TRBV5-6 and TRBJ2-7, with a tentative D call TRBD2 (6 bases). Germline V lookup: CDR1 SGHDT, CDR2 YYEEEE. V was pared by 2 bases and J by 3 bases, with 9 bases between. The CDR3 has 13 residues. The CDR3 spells CASSFWGDYEQYF. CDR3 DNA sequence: TGTGCCAGCAGCTTTTGGGGGGACTACGAGCAGTACTTC.

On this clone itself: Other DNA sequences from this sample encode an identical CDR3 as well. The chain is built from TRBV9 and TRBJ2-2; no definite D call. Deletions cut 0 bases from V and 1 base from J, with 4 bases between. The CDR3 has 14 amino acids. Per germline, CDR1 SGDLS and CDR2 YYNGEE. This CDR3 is CASSVGGNTGELFF. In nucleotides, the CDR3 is TGTGCCAGCAGCGTAGGCGGGAACACCGGGGAGCTGTTTTTT.